The 10 T cell receptor beta chains below all came from one sample that was sequenced in a study of graft-versus-host responses after intestinal transplantation. These receptors lack a known antigen. Clones were read by immunoSEQ multiplex PCR, and TCRdb kept only the in-frame ones, dropping some. The data show about 120,000 clones, with over 85% seen just once and approximately 0.11% held by the top ten. Material: unstimulated CD4+ T cells sorted from spleen or lymph node cells, obtained before intestinal transplant. These receptors originate from a human donor who received an intestinal transplant.

DNA of the CDR3: TGTGCCAGCAGCAACAGGGCTGGCTACACCTTC. Amino acid sequence: CASSNRAGYTF. The J gene is TRBJ1-2, the V gene TRBV6-5; D perhaps matches TRBD1 (6 bases). Between the trimmed V and J ends, which lost 6 bases and 7 bases, there was a span of 9 bases. The germline CDR1 and CDR2 sequences are MNHEY and SVGAGI. This CDR3 has 11 residues.

Concerning this clone: At one end the junction does not follow the germline gene, possibly because of a read error. The chain employs TRBV7-7 and TRBJ1-4; no firm D call. Germline V gene lookup returns CDR1 SSHAT and CDR2 FNYEAQ (reference sequence). There are 13 residues in the CDR3. CDR3 in DNA: TGTGCTAGCAGCTCCCAAGTGGGTGAAAAACTGTTTTTT. Residues: CASSSQVGEKLFF.

The chain is built from TRBV5-8 and TRBJ2-3, with D possibly TRBD2 on 6 matching bases. Germline CDR1 and CDR2: SGHTS and YDEGEE. V was trimmed by 0 bases and J by 0 bases, leaving 11 bases between them. CDR3 length equals 16 residues. The CDR3 region is CASSLGRGTSTDTQYF. The DNA of the CDR3 is TGTGCCAGCAGCTTGGGTCGGGGGACTAGCACAGATACGCAGTATTTT.

The J gene is TRBJ1-3, the V gene TRBV11-2; D not resolved. This CDR3 is 15 amino acids long. Germline V gene lookup returns CDR1 SGHAT and CDR2 FQNNGV. V gave up 4 bases and J gave up 0 bases, with 10 bases separating them. This chain's CDR3 is CASSSIVYSGNTIYF. DNA of the CDR3: TGTGCCAGCAGCTCGATCGTCTACTCTGGAAACACCATATATTTT.

The V and J genes are TRBV6-1 and TRBJ2-2; the D gene is possibly TRBD1 (5 bases). Trimming cost V 6 bases and J 3 bases, with 11 bases left between them. The CDR3 sequence is 14 residues long. Germline V gene data show CDR1 as MNHNS and CDR2 as SASEGT. The CDR3 nucleotides read TGTGCCAGCAGCGCCGACAGTTACACCGGGGAGCTGTTTTTT. This gives the protein CASSADSYTGELFF.

This rearrangement joins TRBV2 to TRBJ1-1, with unresolved D. Germline assignment: CDR1 SNHLY and CDR2 FYNNEI. There are 11 residues in the CDR3. The V gene lost 7 bases and the J gene lost 11 bases, with 14 bases spanning the gap. CDR3 sequence (DNA): TGTGCCAGCATTTTAGGGATCGCGGCTTTCTTT. Protein sequence: CASILGIAAFF.

The V gene is TRBV29-1, the J gene TRBJ2-2; D not resolved. This CDR3 comprises 15 residues. CDR1 SQVTM and CDR2 ANQGSEA come from the germline V gene. Deletions cut 2 bases from V and 4 bases from J, with 14 bases between. This CDR3 reads CSVEPYDSTTGELFF. CDR3 DNA: TGCAGCGTTGAACCATATGATAGTACCACCGGGGAGCTGTTTTTT.

V usage is TRBV5-5 and J usage is TRBJ1-5; no firm D call. This CDR3 region has 13 residues. V dropped 3 bases and J dropped 2 bases, with 6 bases sitting between them. Germline CDR1 reads SGHKS; CDR2 reads YYEKEE (reference sequence). The CDR3 nucleotides read TGTGCCAGCAGCTACACAGGCAATCAGCCCCAGCATTTT. It codes for CASSYTGNQPQHF.

The chain has TRBV30 and TRBJ2-1; TRBD1 might be the D (6 bases). The CDR3 runs 14 residues. The germline CDR1 and CDR2 sequences are GTSNPN and SVGIG (reference sequence). Trimming shortened V by 0 bases and J by 8 bases, and 14 bases separated the two germline ends. CDR3 nucleotide sequence: TGTGCCTGGAGTGTAAGGCTAGGGGGTGATGAGCAGTTCTTC. Protein sequence: CAWSVRLGGDEQFF.

The V call is TRBV30, the J call TRBJ1-5; D not certain. CDR3 length: 14 residues. V lost 1 base and J 0 bases, leaving 7 bases between the germline ends. Germline V gives CDR1 GTSNPN, CDR2 SVGIG (reference sequence). The CDR3 sequence: CAWSAVLSNQPQHF. DNA of the CDR3: TGTGCCTGGAGTGCGGTCCTTAGCAATCAGCCCCAGCATTTT. The variable domain in full, with the rest retrieved from reference TRBV30 and TRBJ1-5, is SQTIHQWPATLVQPVGSPLSLECTVEGTSNPNLYWYRQAAGRGLQLLFYSVGIGQISSEVPQNLSASRPQDRQFILSSKKLLLSDSGFYLCAWSAVLSNQPQHFGDGTRLSIL.